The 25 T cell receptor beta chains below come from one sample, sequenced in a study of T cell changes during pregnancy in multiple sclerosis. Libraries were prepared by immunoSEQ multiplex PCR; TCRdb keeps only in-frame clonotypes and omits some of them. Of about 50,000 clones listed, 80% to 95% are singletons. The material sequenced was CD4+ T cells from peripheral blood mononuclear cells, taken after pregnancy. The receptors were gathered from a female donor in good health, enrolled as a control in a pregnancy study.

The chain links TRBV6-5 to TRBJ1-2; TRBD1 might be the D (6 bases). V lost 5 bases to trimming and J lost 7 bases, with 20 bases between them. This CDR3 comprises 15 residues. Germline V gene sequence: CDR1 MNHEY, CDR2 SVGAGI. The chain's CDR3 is CASSAAGEGGAGYTF. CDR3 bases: TGTGCCAGCAGTGCGGCAGGGGAGGGAGGGGCTGGCTACACCTTC.

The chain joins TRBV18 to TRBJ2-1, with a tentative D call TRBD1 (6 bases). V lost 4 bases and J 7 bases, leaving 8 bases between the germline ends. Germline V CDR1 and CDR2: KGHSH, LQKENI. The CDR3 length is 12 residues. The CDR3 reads CASSLGTNEQFF. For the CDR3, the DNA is TGTGCCAGCTCACTCGGGACAAATGAGCAGTTCTTC.

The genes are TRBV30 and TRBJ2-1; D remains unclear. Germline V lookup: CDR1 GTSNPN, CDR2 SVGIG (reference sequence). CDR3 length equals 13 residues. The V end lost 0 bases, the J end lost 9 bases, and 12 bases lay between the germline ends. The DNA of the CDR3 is TGTGCCTGGAGTGTACACCCCCGTGGTGAGCAGTTCTTC. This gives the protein CAWSVHPRGEQFF.

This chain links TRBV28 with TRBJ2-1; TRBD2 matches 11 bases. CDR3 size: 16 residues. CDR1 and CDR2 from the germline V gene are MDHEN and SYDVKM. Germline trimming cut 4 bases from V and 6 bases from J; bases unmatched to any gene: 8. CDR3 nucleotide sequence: TGTGCCAGCAGTTCCACGACTAGCGGGACGTCCAATGAGCAGTTCTTC. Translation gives CASSSTTSGTSNEQFF. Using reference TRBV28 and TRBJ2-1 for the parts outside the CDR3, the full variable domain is DVKVTQSSRYLVKRTGEKVFLECVQDMDHENMFWYRQDPGLGLRLIYFSYDVKMKEKGDIPEGYSVSREKKERFSLILESASTNQTSMYLCASSSTTSGTSNEQFFGPGTRLTVL.

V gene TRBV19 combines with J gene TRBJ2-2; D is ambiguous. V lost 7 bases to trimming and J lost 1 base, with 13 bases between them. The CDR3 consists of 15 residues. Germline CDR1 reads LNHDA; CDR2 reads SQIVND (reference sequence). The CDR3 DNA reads TGTGCCAGTATGGTCGTTCAGGAGAACACCGGGGAGCTGTTTTTT. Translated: CASMVVQENTGELFF.

The CDR3 region is CASSSRGYPNEKLFF. Here the CDR3 DNA reads TGCGCCAGCAGCTCCAGGGGATATCCTAATGAAAAACTGTTTTTT. The J gene is TRBJ1-4, the V gene TRBV5-1; TRBD1 is a possible D gene (6 bases). Trimming stripped 3 bases from V and 3 bases from J, with 12 bases between. The CDR3 extends over 15 amino acids. The germline CDR1 and CDR2 sequences are SGHRS and YFSETQ.

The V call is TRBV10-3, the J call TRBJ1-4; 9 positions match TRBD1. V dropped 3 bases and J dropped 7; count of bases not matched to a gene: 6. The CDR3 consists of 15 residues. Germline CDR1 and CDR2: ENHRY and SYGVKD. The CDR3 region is CAISDGTGLSEKLFF. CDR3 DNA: TGTGCCATCAGTGACGGGACAGGGTTAAGTGAAAAACTGTTTTTT.

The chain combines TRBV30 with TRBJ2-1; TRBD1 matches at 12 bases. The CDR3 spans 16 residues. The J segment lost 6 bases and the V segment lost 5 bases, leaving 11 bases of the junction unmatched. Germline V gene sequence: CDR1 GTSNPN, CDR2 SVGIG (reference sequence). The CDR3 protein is CAWGTGGYEKSNEQFF. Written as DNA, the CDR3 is TGTGCCTGGGGGACAGGGGGCTACGAAAAGAGCAATGAGCAGTTCTTC.

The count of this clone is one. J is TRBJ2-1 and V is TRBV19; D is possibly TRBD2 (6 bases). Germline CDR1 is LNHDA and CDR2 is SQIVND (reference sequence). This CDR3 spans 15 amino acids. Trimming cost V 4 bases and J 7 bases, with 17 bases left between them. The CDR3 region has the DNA TGTGCCAGTAGTACCCTCACCCGGGCGGGGAATGAGCAGTTCTTC. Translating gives CASSTLTRAGNEQFF.

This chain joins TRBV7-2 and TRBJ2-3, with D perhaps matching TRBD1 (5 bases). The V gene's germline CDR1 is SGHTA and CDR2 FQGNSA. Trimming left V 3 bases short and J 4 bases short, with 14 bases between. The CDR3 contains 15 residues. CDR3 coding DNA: TGTGCCAGCAGCTTTGGGAACCAGGGCGCAGATACGCAGTATTTT. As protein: CASSFGNQGADTQYF.

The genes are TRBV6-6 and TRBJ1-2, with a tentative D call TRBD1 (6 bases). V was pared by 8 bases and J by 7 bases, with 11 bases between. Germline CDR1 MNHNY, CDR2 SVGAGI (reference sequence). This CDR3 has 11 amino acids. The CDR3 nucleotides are TGTGCCAGCCTGGGGGCTATTGGCTACACCTTC. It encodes CASLGAIGYTF.

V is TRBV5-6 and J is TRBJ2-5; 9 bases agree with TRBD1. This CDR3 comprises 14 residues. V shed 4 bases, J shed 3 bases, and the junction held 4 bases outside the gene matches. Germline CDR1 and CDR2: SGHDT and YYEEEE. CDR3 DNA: TGTGCCAGCAGCCCCCGGACAGGGGAAGAGACCCAGTACTTC. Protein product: CASSPRTGEETQYF.

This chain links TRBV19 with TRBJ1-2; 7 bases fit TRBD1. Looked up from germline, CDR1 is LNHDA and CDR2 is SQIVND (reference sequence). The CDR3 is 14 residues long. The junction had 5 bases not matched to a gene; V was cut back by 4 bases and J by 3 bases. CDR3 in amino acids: CASSTTGTDYGYTF. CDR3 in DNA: TGTGCCAGTAGTACCACCGGGACAGACTATGGCTACACCTTC.

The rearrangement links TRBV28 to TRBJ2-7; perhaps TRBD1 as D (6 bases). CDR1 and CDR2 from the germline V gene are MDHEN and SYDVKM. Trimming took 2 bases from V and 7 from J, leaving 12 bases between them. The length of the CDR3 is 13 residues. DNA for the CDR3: TGTGCCAGCAGTTTAAGTACAGGGTTTGAGCAGTACTTC. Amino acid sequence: CASSLSTGFEQYF.

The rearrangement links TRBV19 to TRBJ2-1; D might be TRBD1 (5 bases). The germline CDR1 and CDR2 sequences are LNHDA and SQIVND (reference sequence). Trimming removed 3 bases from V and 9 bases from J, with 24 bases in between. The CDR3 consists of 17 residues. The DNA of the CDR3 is TGTGCCAGTAGTATCGGATGGGTGGGAAACTGGCAGGGTGAGCAGTTCTTC. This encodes CASSIGWVGNWQGEQFF. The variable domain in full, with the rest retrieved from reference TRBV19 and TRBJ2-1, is DGGITQSPKYLFRKEGQNVTLSCEQNLNHDAMYWYRQDPGQGLRLIYYSQIVNDFQKGDIAEGYSVSREKKESFPLTVTSAQKNPTAFYLCASSIGWVGNWQGEQFFGPGTRLTVL.

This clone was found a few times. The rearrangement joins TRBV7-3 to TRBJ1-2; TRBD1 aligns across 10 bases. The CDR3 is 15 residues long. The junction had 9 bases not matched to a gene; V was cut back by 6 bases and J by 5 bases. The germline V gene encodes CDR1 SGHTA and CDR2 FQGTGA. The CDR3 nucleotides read TGTGCCAGCAGTCCCCAGGGACAGGGGAAGTATGGCTACACCTTC. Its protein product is CASSPQGQGKYGYTF. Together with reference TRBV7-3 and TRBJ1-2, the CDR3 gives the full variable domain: GAGVSQTPSNKVTEKGKYVELRCDPISGHTALYWYRQSLGQGPEFLIYFQGTGAADDSGLPNDRFFAVRPEGSVSTLKIQRTERGDSAVYLCASSPQGQGKYGYTFGSGTRLTVV.

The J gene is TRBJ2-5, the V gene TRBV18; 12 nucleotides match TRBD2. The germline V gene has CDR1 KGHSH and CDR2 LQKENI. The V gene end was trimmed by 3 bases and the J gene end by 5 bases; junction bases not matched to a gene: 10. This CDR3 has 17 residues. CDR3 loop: CASSPGLAGPSGETQYF. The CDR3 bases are TGTGCCAGCTCACCCGGACTAGCGGGACCCAGTGGGGAGACCCAGTACTTC.

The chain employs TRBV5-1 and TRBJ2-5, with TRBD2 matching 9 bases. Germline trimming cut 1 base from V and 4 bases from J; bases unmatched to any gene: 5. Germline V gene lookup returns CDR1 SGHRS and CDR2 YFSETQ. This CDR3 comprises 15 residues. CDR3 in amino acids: CASSLSVTSGETQYF. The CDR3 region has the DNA TGCGCCAGCAGCTTGTCGGTGACTAGCGGAGAGACCCAGTACTTC.

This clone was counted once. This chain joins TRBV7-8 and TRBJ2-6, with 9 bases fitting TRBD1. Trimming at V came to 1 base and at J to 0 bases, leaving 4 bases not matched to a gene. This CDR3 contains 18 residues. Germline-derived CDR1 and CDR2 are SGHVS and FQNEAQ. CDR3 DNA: TGTGCCAGCAGCTTAGGTGCGACAGGGGGCTCTGGGGCCAACGTCCTGACTTTC. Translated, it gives CASSLGATGGSGANVLTF.

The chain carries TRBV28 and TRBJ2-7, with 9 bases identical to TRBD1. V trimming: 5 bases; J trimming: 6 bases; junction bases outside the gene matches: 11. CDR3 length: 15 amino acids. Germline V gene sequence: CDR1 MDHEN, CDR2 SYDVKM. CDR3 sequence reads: CASSGPGTGKVEQYF. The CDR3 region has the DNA TGTGCCAGCAGTGGCCCCGGGACAGGGAAGGTCGAGCAGTACTTC. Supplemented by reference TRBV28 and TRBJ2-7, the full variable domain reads DVKVTQSSRYLVKRTGEKVFLECVQDMDHENMFWYRQDPGLGLRLIYFSYDVKMKEKGDIPEGYSVSREKKERFSLILESASTNQTSMYLCASSGPGTGKVEQYFGPGTRLTVT.

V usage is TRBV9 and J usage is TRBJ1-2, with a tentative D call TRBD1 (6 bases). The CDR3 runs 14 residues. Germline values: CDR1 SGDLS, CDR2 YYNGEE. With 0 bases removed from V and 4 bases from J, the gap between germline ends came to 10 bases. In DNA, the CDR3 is TGTGCCAGCAGCGTAGCGGACAGCAGCTATGGCTACACCTTC. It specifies CASSVADSSYGYTF.

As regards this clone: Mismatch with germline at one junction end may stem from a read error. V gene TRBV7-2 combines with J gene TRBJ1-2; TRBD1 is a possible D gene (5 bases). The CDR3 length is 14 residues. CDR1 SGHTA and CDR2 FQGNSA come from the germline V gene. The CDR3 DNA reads TGTGCCGGCAGCCGTCCCGGGACTGGCTATGGCTACACCTTC. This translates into CAGSRPGTGYGYTF. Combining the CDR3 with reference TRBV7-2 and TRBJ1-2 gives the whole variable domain GAGVSQSPSNKVTEKGKDVELRCDPISGHTALYWYRQSLGQGLEFLIYFQGNSAPDKSGLPSDRFSAERTGGSVSTLTIQRTQQEDSAVYLCAGSRPGTGYGYTFGSGTRLTVV.

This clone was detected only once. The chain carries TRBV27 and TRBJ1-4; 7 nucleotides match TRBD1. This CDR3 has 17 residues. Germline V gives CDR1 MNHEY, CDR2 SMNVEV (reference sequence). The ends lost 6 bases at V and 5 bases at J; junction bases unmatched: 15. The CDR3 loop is CASRQRTGWGVNEKLFF. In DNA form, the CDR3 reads TGTGCCAGCAGACAAAGGACAGGATGGGGAGTAAATGAAAAACTGTTTTTT.

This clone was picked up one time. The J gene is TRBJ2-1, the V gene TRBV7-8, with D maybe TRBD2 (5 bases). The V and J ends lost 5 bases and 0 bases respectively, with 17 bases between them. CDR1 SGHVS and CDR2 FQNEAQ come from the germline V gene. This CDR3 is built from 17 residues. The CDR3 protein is CASSPRDGVSSYNEQFF. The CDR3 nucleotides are TGTGCCAGCAGCCCCCGGGATGGGGTGAGCTCCTACAATGAGCAGTTCTTC.

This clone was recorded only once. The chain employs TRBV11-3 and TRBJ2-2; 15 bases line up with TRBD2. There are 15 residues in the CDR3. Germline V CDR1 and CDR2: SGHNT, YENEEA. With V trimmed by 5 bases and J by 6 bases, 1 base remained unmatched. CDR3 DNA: TGTGCCAGCAGCCGGACTAGCGGGGGGGCCGGGGAGCTGTTTTTT. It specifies CASSRTSGGAGELFF.